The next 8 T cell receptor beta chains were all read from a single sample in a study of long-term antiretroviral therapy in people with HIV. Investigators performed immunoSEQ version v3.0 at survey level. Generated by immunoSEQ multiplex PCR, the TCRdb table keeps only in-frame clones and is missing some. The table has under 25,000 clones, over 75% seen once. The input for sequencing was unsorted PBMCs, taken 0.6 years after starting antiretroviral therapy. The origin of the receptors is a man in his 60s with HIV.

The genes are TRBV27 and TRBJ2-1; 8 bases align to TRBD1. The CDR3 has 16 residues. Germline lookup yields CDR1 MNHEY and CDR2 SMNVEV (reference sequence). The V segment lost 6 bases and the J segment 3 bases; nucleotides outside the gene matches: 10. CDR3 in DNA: TGTGCCAGCAGGACAACGTCACAGGGGGTCTACAATGAGCAGTTCTTC. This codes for CASRTTSQGVYNEQFF.

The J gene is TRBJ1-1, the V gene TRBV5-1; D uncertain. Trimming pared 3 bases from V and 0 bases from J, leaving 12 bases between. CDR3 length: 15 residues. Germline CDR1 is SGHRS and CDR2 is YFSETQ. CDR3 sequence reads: CASSSLGYMNTEAFF. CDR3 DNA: TGCGCCAGCAGCTCATTGGGGTATATGAACACTGAAGCTTTCTTT. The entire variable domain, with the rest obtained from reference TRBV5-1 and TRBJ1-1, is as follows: KAGVTQTPRYLIKTRGQQVTLSCSPISGHRSVSWYQQTPGQGLQFLFEYFSETQRNKGNFPGRFSGRQFSNSRSEMNVSTLELGDSALYLCASSSLGYMNTEAFFGQGTRLTVV.

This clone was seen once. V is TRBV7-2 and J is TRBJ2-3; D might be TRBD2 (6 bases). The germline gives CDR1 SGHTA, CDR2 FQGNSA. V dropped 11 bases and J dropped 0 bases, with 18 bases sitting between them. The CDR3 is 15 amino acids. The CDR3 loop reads CAADNIAVSTDTQYF. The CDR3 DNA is TGTGCCGCCGATAACATAGCGGTAAGCACAGATACGCAGTATTTT.

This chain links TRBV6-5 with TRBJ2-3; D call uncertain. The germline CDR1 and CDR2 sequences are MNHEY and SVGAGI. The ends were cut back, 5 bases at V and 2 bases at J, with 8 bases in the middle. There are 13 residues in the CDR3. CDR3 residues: CASSPLFTDTQYF. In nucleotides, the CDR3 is TGTGCCAGCAGTCCACTATTCACAGATACGCAGTATTTT.

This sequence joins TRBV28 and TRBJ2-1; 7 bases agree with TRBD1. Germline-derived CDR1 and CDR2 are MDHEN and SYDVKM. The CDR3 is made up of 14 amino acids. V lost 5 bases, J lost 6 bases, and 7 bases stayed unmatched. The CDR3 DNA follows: TGTGCCAGCAGTCGCCGACAGGGAACCAATGAGCAGTTCTTC. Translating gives CASSRRQGTNEQFF. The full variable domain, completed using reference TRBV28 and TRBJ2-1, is DVKVTQSSRYLVKRTGEKVFLECVQDMDHENMFWYRQDPGLGLRLIYFSYDVKMKEKGDIPEGYSVSREKKERFSLILESASTNQTSMYLCASSRRQGTNEQFFGPGTRLTVL.

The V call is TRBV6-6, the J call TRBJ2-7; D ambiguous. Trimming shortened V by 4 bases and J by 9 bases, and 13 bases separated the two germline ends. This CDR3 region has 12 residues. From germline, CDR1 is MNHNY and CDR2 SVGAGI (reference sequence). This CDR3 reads CASSSTSLGQYF. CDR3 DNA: TGTGCCAGCAGTTCTACCTCCTTGGGGCAGTACTTC.

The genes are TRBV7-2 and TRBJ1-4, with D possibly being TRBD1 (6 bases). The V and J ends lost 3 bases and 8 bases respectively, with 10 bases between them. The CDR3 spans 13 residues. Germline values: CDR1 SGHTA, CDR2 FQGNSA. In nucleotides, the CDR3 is TGTGCCAGCAGCTTGCGAGGGGGGGAAAAACTGTTTTTT. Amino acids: CASSLRGGEKLFF.

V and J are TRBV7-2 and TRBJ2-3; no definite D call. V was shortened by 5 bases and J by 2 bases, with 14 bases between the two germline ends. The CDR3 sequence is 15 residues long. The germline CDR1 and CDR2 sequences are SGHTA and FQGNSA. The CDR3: CASSPTGRSTDTQYF. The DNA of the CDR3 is TGTGCCAGCAGCCCGACTGGACGATCCACAGATACGCAGTATTTT.